This TCR beta chain was retrieved from a study of blood T cell repertoires in COVID-19. CDR3 size: 15 residues. The germline gives CDR1 WSHSY, CDR2 SAAADI. J was trimmed by 5 bases and V by 6 bases; bases with no gene match: 6. Clones were read by immunoSEQ multiplex PCR, and TCRdb kept only the in-frame ones, dropping some. The repertoire holds about 120,000 clones, with around 90% as singletons. Sequencing was performed on peripheral blood. The source of this sequence is a human donor in a cohort sampled during active COVID-19. This sequence joins TRBV10-2 and TRBJ2-1; 11 nucleotides align to TRBD2. CDR3 nucleotide sequence: TGCGCCAGCAGCCAGCGGGGACTAGCGGACAATGAGCAGTTCTTC. This translates into CASSQRGLADNEQFF.